The 26 T cell receptor beta chains below come from one sample, sequenced in a study of metastatic and nonmetastatic thyroid tumors. Nobody among the patients had been given any treatment before thyroid surgery. TCRdb re-called the PCR reads via MiXCR. The table has 85,000 to 100,000 clones, about 13% seen once; the top ten hold approximately 10%. Source material: blood. These receptors were collected from a female donor with papillary thyroid cancer or a benign thyroid nodule (not recorded which). Some clones in this sample may be carry-over from other donors' samples.

Regarding this clone: The germline gene is not matched at one end of the junction; a read error may be the cause. The chain recombines TRBV20-1 with TRBJ2-7; 8 bases are a match to TRBD2. The germline CDR1 and CDR2 sequences are DFQATT and SNEGSKA (reference sequence). The CDR3 is 13 residues long. CDR3 nucleotides: TGCAGCGCTAGAGACCGGGAGGGCTACGAGCAGTACTTC. This codes for CSARDREGYEQYF.

This clone was seen at least ten times. The chain joins TRBV4-2 to TRBJ1-4; D gene uncertain. Germline CDR1 reads LGHNA; CDR2 reads YNFKEQ. Trimming removed 1 base from V and 8 bases from J, with 8 bases in between. This CDR3 is built from 13 residues. CDR3 loop: CASSQVQREKLFF. DNA of the CDR3: TGTGCCAGCAGCCAAGTCCAACGGGAAAAACTGTTTTTT.

This clone was seen many times. The chain carries TRBV3-1 and TRBJ1-2; D is ambiguous. V shed 0 bases and J shed 6 bases, with 11 bases lying between them. CDR1 and CDR2 from the germline V gene are LGHDT and YNNKEL (reference sequence). This CDR3 has 14 amino acids. In DNA form, the CDR3 reads TGTGCCAGCAGCCAAGATCTGGGCAGAGATGGCTACACCTTC. The encoded protein is CASSQDLGRDGYTF.

This clone was counted between two and nine times. A much larger clone is a single base away; this may be a read error. J is TRBJ2-2 and V is TRBV28; D is possibly TRBD2 (5 bases). The V end was cut by 7 bases, the J end by 0 bases, with 9 bases between. This CDR3 region has 14 residues. Germline CDR1 is MDHEN and CDR2 is SYDVKM. CDR3 sequence (DNA): TGTGCCAGCAAATCACTAGCGAACACCGGGGAGCTGTTTTTT. It specifies CASKSLANTGELFF. Full variable domain (outside the CDR3, taken from reference TRBV28 and TRBJ2-2): DVKVTQSSRYLVKRTGEKVFLECVQDMDHENMFWYRQDPGLGLRLIYFSYDVKMKEKGDIPEGYSVSREKKERFSLILESASTNQTSMYLCASKSLANTGELFFGEGSRLTVL.

This clone was seen at least ten times. This chain links TRBV9 with TRBJ2-7; D may be TRBD2 (6 bases). The CDR3 runs 14 residues. Germline V lookup: CDR1 SGDLS, CDR2 YYNGEE. With 4 bases removed from V and 5 bases from J, the gap between germline ends came to 16 bases. The CDR3 nucleotides read TGTGCCAGCAGCCCCCCGGGACTCCCTGACGAGCAGTACTTC. It specifies CASSPPGLPDEQYF.

The table lists this clone with many counts. The chain uses TRBV4-2 and TRBJ1-4, with TRBD1 identical over 9 bases. CDR1 is LGHNA and CDR2 is YNFKEQ in the germline V gene. This CDR3 is built from 16 residues. V lost 0 bases, J lost 8 bases, and 7 bases stayed unmatched. CDR3 sequence reads: CASSQDIGTGSEKLFF. CDR3 nucleotide sequence: TGTGCCAGCAGCCAAGATATTGGGACAGGGAGCGAAAAACTGTTTTTT.

Ten or more counts support this clone. The genes are TRBV12-3 or TRBV12-4 and TRBJ1-3, with TRBD1 as a possible D gene (6 bases). The V gene lost 6 bases and the J gene lost 0 bases, with 15 bases spanning the gap. The CDR3 loop spans 16 amino acids. CDR3 in DNA: TGTGCCAGCAGCTCCGGACAGACTTTCTCTGGAAACACCATATATTTT. Translating it yields CASSSGQTFSGNTIYF.

This clone came up many times. This CDR3 reads CASANPGAVNEQFF. In DNA, the CDR3 is TGTGCCAGCGCAAACCCAGGGGCGGTCAATGAGCAGTTCTTC. The chain uses TRBV5-4 and TRBJ2-1; TRBD1 might be the D (6 bases). Deletions cut 7 bases from V and 6 bases from J, with 17 bases between. The CDR3 totals 14 residues. Germline V gene sequence: CDR1 SGHNT, CDR2 YYREEE (reference sequence). Using reference TRBV5-4 and TRBJ2-1 for the parts outside the CDR3, the full variable domain is ETGVTQSPTHLIKTRGQQVTLRCSSQSGHNTVSWYQQALGQGPQFIFQYYREEENGRGNFPPRFSGLQFPNYSSELNVNALELDDSALYLCASANPGAVNEQFFGPGTRLTVL.

There are many counts of this clone. The genes are TRBV5-1 and TRBJ2-1; tentatively, D is TRBD1 (5 bases). The germline V and J ends were trimmed by 0 bases and 11 bases, with 9 bases remaining between them. CDR3 length: 12 residues. Germline assignment: CDR1 SGHRS and CDR2 YFSETQ. The CDR3 protein is CASSLAKGKQFF. The CDR3 nucleotides are TGCGCCAGCAGCTTGGCCAAGGGGAAGCAGTTCTTC.

This clone was seen at least ten times. The V call is TRBV2, the J call TRBJ1-5; 8 bases line up with TRBD1. Germline V lookup: CDR1 SNHLY, CDR2 FYNNEI. J lost 0 bases, V lost 2 bases, and 9 bases had no gene match. CDR3 length equals 18 residues. CDR3 nucleotide sequence: TGTGCCAGCAGTGAAAGGTCAGGGGGCTTGGTTAGCAATCAGCCCCAGCATTTT. Translation: CASSERSGGLVSNQPQHF.

This clone was picked up many times. The chain has TRBV28 and TRBJ2-2; possibly TRBD2 for D (6 bases). CDR3 length equals 18 residues. Trimming removed 6 bases from V and 0 bases from J, with 20 bases in between. CDR1 is MDHEN, CDR2 SYDVKM, per germline. The CDR3 loop reads CASSPEGPGTANTGELFF. CDR3 in DNA: TGTGCCAGCAGCCCAGAAGGCCCCGGGACTGCGAACACCGGGGAGCTGTTTTTT. The full variable domain, in which reference TRBV28 and TRBJ2-2 provide the parts outside the CDR3, is DVKVTQSSRYLVKRTGEKVFLECVQDMDHENMFWYRQDPGLGLRLIYFSYDVKMKEKGDIPEGYSVSREKKERFSLILESASTNQTSMYLCASSPEGPGTANTGELFFGEGSRLTVL.

This clone has ten or more counts. V gene TRBV20-1 combines with J gene TRBJ2-1; 7 nucleotides agree with TRBD2. CDR1 is DFQATT and CDR2 is SNEGSKA in the germline V gene (reference sequence). The CDR3 contains 13 residues. J gave up 5 bases and V 8 bases, and 9 bases lay outside the gene matches. Written as DNA, the CDR3 is TGCAGTATCCTAGGGACTACGCACAATGAGCAGTTCTTC. Residues: CSILGTTHNEQFF.

As concerns this clone: The junction differs from germline at one of its ends, possibly a read error. The chain uses TRBV20-1 and TRBJ2-7; 10 bases fit TRBD2. CDR1 and CDR2 from the germline V gene are DFQATT and SNEGSKA (reference sequence). CDR3 size: 15 residues. CDR3: CSARVPGLAVGPPHF. In DNA form, the CDR3 reads TGCAGTGCTAGAGTCCCTGGACTAGCGGTAGGACCCCCGCACTTC.

The sample holds many counts of this clone. The genes are TRBV9 and TRBJ2-6; TRBD2 agrees at 7 bases. Looked up from germline, CDR1 is SGDLS and CDR2 is YYNGEE. V shed 0 bases, J shed 1 base, and the junction held 4 bases outside the gene matches. The CDR3 loop spans 17 amino acids. CDR3 protein: CASSVDGGGSGANVLTF. In DNA form, the CDR3 reads TGTGCCAGCAGCGTAGATGGCGGGGGTTCTGGGGCCAACGTCCTGACTTTC.

This clone was seen many times. The rearrangement joins TRBV7-2 to TRBJ2-1; D is undetermined. The CDR3 runs to 13 residues. V was clipped by 0 bases and J by 6 bases, with 6 bases between them. Germline V gene data show CDR1 as SGHTA and CDR2 as FQGNSA. In nucleotides, the CDR3 is TGTGCCAGCAGCTTAGCGCTGGCCAATGAGCAGTTCTTC. It translates to CASSLALANEQFF. Variable domain in full (rest from reference TRBV7-2 and TRBJ2-1): GAGVSQSPSNKVTEKGKDVELRCDPISGHTALYWYRQSLGQGLEFLIYFQGNSAPDKSGLPSDRFSAERTGGSVSTLTIQRTQQEDSAVYLCASSLALANEQFFGPGTRLTVL.

This clone was found many times. This rearrangement joins TRBV7-2 to TRBJ2-7; 9 nucleotides match TRBD2. Germline V gene lookup returns CDR1 SGHTA and CDR2 FQGNSA. The CDR3 spans 16 residues. V trimming: 5 bases; J trimming: 2 bases; junction bases outside the gene matches: 10. The CDR3 DNA follows: TGTGCCAGCAGCACCTCCGGGACTAGCTATACCTACGAGCAGTACTTC. Translated, it gives CASSTSGTSYTYEQYF.

The chain combines TRBV5-4 with TRBJ2-7; 7 positions agree with TRBD1. V shed 4 bases and J 2 bases; nucleotides not matched to a gene: 3. The length of the CDR3 is 13 residues. Germline CDR1 SGHNT, CDR2 YYREEE (reference sequence). This CDR3 reads CASSEGQTYEQYF. For the CDR3, the DNA is TGTGCCAGCAGCGAGGGACAGACCTACGAGCAGTACTTC.

Many counts were recorded for this clone. V is TRBV28 and J is TRBJ1-1; D call uncertain. Trimming stripped 6 bases from V and 1 base from J, with 12 bases between. The CDR3 runs 14 residues. Germline V CDR1 and CDR2: MDHEN, SYDVKM. CDR3 sequence: CASRPLGPNTEAFF. The CDR3 region has the DNA TGTGCCAGCAGACCCCTGGGCCCGAACACTGAAGCTTTCTTT.

This clone was detected ten times or more. This sequence joins TRBV20-1 and TRBJ1-5, with D unclear. Germline V CDR1 and CDR2: DFQATT, SNEGSKA (reference sequence). The CDR3 runs 13 residues. V was clipped by 3 bases and J by 6 bases, with 12 bases between them. The CDR3 bases are TGCAGTGCTAGGAGCCCCGGGTCTCAGCCCCAGCATTTT. Translating gives CSARSPGSQPQHF.

About this clone itself: A single base separates this from a much larger clone, so it may be a read error. This sequence joins TRBV29-1 and TRBJ1-1; D ambiguous. This CDR3 has 13 residues. Germline V gives CDR1 SQVTM, CDR2 ANQGSEA. The V end was cut by 2 bases, the J end by 13 bases, with 20 bases between. CDR3 sequence reads: CSVEWVNTLGDFF. CDR3 nucleotides: TGCAGCGTTGAATGGGTAAACACCTTGGGAGATTTCTTT.

This clone was detected many times. The chain employs TRBV12-3 or TRBV12-4 and TRBJ1-2; D is possibly TRBD1 (5 bases). Trimming left V 4 bases short and J 11 bases short, with 17 bases between. The CDR3 is made up of 13 amino acids. The CDR3 reads CASSSRTQGNYTF. DNA for the CDR3: TGTGCCAGCAGTTCCCGCACCCAGGGTAATTACACCTTC.

Remarks on this clone: The junction and the germline gene differ at one end; a read error may be behind it. The genes are TRBV20-1 and TRBJ1-5, with a possible D match to TRBD1 (5 bases). The V gene's germline CDR1 is DFQATT and CDR2 SNEGSKA (reference sequence). The CDR3 extends over 16 amino acids. The CDR3 here is CSAKVPGTLFNQPQNF. The DNA of the CDR3 is TGCAGTGCCAAAGTTCCTGGGACCCTCTTCAATCAGCCCCAGAATTTT.

The chain combines TRBV6-1 with TRBJ1-6; 12 nucleotides align to TRBD1. This CDR3 is 15 amino acids long. CDR1 is MNHNS, CDR2 SASEGT, per germline. The V gene end was trimmed by 4 bases and the J gene end by 7 bases; junction bases not matched to a gene: 2. Here the CDR3 DNA reads TGTGCCAGCAGTGCTGGGACAGGGGGCAATTCACCCCTCCACTTT. As protein: CASSAGTGGNSPLHF.

This clone was observed many times. The CDR3 spells CSARGRWGADTEAFF. The CDR3, as DNA: TGCAGTGCTAGAGGGCGGTGGGGGGCCGACACTGAAGCTTTCTTT. The rearrangement uses TRBV20-1 and TRBJ1-1, with D possibly TRBD1 on 6 matching bases. In germline, CDR1 is DFQATT, CDR2 SNEGSKA (reference sequence). V shed 1 base and J shed 3 bases, with 15 bases lying between them. The CDR3 is 15 amino acids.

This clone was counted at least ten times. This rearrangement joins TRBV7-3 to TRBJ2-5; possibly TRBD2 for D (6 bases). Germline CDR1 and CDR2: SGHTA and FQGTGA. Deletions cut 4 bases from V and 1 base from J, with 7 bases between. There are 13 residues in the CDR3. CDR3 sequence reads: CASSYGSQETQYF. The CDR3 region has the DNA TGTGCCAGCAGCTACGGGAGCCAAGAGACCCAGTACTTC.

The rearrangement uses TRBV7-3 and TRBJ2-7; the match to TRBD2 covers 8 bases. The germline CDR1 and CDR2 sequences are SGHTA and FQGTGA. This CDR3 is 21 amino acids long. V lost 1 base and J lost 3; bases outside the gene matches: 23. CDR3 sequence reads: CASSLKDLRTSGLSVFYEQYF. The CDR3 region has the DNA TGTGCCAGCAGCTTAAAGGACCTCCGAACTAGCGGCCTATCGGTATTCTACGAGCAGTACTTC.